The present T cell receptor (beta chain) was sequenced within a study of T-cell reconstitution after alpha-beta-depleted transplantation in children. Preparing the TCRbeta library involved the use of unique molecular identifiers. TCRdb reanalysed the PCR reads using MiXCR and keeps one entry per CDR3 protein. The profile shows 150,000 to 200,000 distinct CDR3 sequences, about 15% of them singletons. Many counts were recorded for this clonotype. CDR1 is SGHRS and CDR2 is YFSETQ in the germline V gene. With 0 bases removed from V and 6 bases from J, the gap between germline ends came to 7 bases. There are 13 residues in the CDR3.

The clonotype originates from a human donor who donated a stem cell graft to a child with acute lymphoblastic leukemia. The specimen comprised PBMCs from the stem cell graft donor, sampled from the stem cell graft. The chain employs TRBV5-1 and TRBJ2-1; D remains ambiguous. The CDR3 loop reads CASSLGIGNEQFF. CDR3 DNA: TGCGCCAGCAGCTTGGGGATAGGCAATGAGCAGTTCTTC. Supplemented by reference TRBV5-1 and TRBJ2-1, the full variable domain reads KAGVTQTPRYLIKTRGQQVTLSCSPISGHRSVSWYQQTPGQGLQFLFEYFSETQRNKGNFPGRFSGRQFSNSRSEMNVSTLELGDSALYLCASSLGIGNEQFFGPGTRLTVL.